This TCR beta chain was captured by sequencing in a study of CD8 T cells in ankylosing spondylitis. By quantitative 5'-RACE with molecular barcodes, the TCR beta libraries were made. One entry per CDR3 protein, called by TCRdb with MiXCR from the 5' RACE reads. Of some 330,000 distinct CDR3 sequences detected, 7.5% to 9% appear once; the ten largest clones hold less than 15%. Overall study findings and caveats: Earlier literature documents some of the motif variants in reactive arthritis synovial fluid and blood. Researchers reportedly found disease-linked clones significantly enriched in matched ankylosing spondylitis synovial fluid. Seemingly distinctive of ankylosing spondylitis blood was a TCR beta motif formed by eight highly homologous variants.

To note about this clonotype: Antigen unknown.

The CDR3 length is 14 residues. The V gene's germline CDR1 is SQVTM and CDR2 ANQGSEA. V lost 4 bases and J lost 0, with 10 bases in between. The TCR comes from a male donor with ankylosing spondylitis. The chain couples TRBV29-1 to TRBJ2-1; a possible D gene is TRBD2 (6 bases). The material sequenced was blood, either unsorted or a sorted T cell fraction (not recorded which). CDR3 sequence: CSVGRGNSYNEQFF. The CDR3 bases are TGCAGCGTTGGGCGCGGGAACTCCTACAATGAGCAGTTCTTC.